This section outlines one TCR beta chain sequence together with its context. The antigen is undetermined. The data stem from a study of vaccination effects on CD4 cells after COVID-19. Regarding the study as a whole: At late timepoints after vaccination, vaccine- and infection-induced clones shrank markedly.

Sequencing used immunoSEQ multiplex PCR; TCRdb keeps in-frame clones, though not all of them. Here the sample spans more than 20,000 clones, roughly 70% being singletons. Germline assignment: CDR1 MNHEY and CDR2 SVGAGI. The CDR3 consists of 12 residues. The ends were cut back, 6 bases at V and 6 bases at J, with 12 bases in the middle. Under the ViraFEST assay, PBMC were stimulated with viral peptide pools so that antigen-specific CD4+ T cells expanded. Sequencing was performed afterwards. After less than 11 days in culture, the CD4+ T cells were isolated. Vaccinated participants had no history of SARS-CoV-2 infection and tested negative for nucleocapsid antibodies. In culture with 10 IU/ml IL-2 and around 10 ug/ml peptides, PBMC were grown at 1.5 million to 2.5 million per well.

Specimen: CD4+ T cells from PBMCs cultured with HCoV-NL63 spike peptides, collected before COVID-19 vaccination. The chain combines TRBV6-5 with TRBJ2-7; D may be TRBD1 (6 bases). The TCR comes from a human donor who received a COVID-19 vaccine. The chain's CDR3 is CASRSTGFEQYF. As DNA, the CDR3 is TGTGCCAGCAGATCCACAGGGTTCGAGCAGTACTTC.